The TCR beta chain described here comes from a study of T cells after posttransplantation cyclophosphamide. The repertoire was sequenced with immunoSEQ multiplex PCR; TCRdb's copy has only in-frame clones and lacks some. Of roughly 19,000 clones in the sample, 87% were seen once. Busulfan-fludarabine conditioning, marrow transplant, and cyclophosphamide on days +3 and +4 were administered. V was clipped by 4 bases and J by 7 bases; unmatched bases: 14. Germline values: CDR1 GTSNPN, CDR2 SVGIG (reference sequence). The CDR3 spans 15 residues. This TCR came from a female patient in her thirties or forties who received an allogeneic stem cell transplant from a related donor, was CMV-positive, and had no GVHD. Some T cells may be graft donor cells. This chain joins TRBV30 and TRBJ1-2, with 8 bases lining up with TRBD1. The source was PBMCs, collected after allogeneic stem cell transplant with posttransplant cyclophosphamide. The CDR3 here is CAWILPGGRGSGYTF. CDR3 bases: TGTGCCTGGATTTTACCAGGGGGCAGAGGAAGTGGCTACACCTTC.